The present entry profiles one T cell receptor (beta chain) with its context. Its recognized antigen is unknown. Within one base of it there is no much larger clone, and no base qualities were kept. Collaborating institutions collected whole blood in K2EDTA tubes following their own protocols. Collaborator samples were shipped for TCRbeta analysis as frozen whole blood, isolated PBMCs, or DNA extracted from either sample type. The data originate from a study of blood T cell repertoires in COVID-19 (dated by TCRdb to the early 2020s). Describing the broader study: The collaborator samples originated in the United States, Italy and Spain and spanned the acute and convalescent phases of COVID-19. The prospective study material was composed of cDNA or gDNA derived from T cells, B-cell-depleted T cells, or PBMCs. Subjects who had been exposed to COVID-19, were actively infected with it, or had recovered from it provided the deeply sampled blood TCRbeta repertoires that made up the dataset. A freely available public database, intended as a resource for researchers studying the immune response to SARS-CoV-2, is where the repertoires were released. Samples came from the ongoing ImmuneRACE study (first 160 participants) plus 1,254 subjects from 6 global collaborators. A de-identified subject ID, COVID-19 status, age in years and sex were almost always included in the sample metadata. Where HLA class I and class II types were available, the types were taken from metadata supplied by the sample provider, not from assay-based typing. Paper-wide results and their limitations: How much clinical and demographic metadata was included differed by source and by participant, and the metadata was provided uncurated.

The immunoSEQ Assay, a bias-controlled multiplex PCR, was used to amplify TCRbeta CDR3 regions from genomic DNA. The study's processing was this. The number of nucleated cells in each sample was estimated from the amplification of reference gene primers within the assay. To quantify the absolute abundance of each unique TCRbeta CDR3 rearrangement, sequence reads were collapsed and filtered. Productive Simpson clonality was computed per sample as the square root of Simpson's diversity index over productive rearrangements. The clones in this table, taken by TCRdb from immuneACCESS, are in-frame only. Not every clone is retained; where verified, under half of the shortfall comes from an unresolved V gene, and the cause of the rest is unknown. Clone size and the V and J calls come from that table; the DNA yielded D and trimming. Within this sample are some 250,000 clones, with around 90% of them counted one time only. The ten largest account for about 0.8% of the sample.

CDR1 and CDR2, per the germline V gene, are SGHDT and YYEEEE. From the cysteine up to the phenylalanine, the CDR3 has a length of 14 residues. Only CDR3 DNA is held: 42 bases, read in frame from base 1. The trim is 4 bases for V and 1 base for J, with a gap of 12 bases between the germline ends. The chain was built from TRBV5-6 and TRBJ2-7; TRBD2 is perhaps the D gene, given 6 matching bases. The receptor's source is a woman aged 25 to 39 with acute or convalescent COVID-19. The sample taken for sequencing was peripheral blood. The CDR3 loop reads CASSLWDLSYEQYF. The nucleotides are TGTGCCAGCAGCCTATGGGACTTATCCTACGAGCAGTACTTC.